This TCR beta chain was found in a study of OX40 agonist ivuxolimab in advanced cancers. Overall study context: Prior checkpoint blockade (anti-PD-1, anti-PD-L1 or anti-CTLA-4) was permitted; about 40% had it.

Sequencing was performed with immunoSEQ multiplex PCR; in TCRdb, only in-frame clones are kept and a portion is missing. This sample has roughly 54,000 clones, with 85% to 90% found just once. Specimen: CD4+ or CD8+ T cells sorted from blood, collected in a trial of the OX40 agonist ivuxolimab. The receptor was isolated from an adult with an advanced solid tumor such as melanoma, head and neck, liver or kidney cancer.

CDR3: CASSSRQGGADNEQFF. CDR3 bases: TGTGCCAGCAGCTCCCGACAGGGGGGAGCTGACAATGAGCAGTTCTTC. This chain joins TRBV7-9 and TRBJ2-1, with 9 bases that match TRBD1. The CDR3 is 16 amino acids. CDR1 is SEHNR, CDR2 FQNEAQ, per germline (reference sequence). Losses at the gene ends were 4 bases for V and 5 bases for J; bases not matched to a gene: 9.